Following are 5 T cell receptor beta chains from one sample sequenced in a study of shared clonotypes between healthy human individuals. Profiled with immunoSEQ multiplex PCR; TCRdb holds only in-frame clones, not every one. Here the sample spans around 650,000 clones, 90% to 97% being singletons. The naive CD8 population came from CD45RO-negative cells selected for CCR7, without terminally differentiated effector memory CD45RA+ cells. Sequenced material: naive CD8+ T cells sorted from blood. Source of these receptors: a woman aged 30 to 39 in good health.

The V call is TRBV6-5, the J call TRBJ2-2; D call uncertain. The CDR3 runs 14 residues. V was shortened by 0 bases and J by 5 bases, with 7 bases between the two germline ends. CDR1 and CDR2 from the germline V gene are MNHEY and SVGAGI. CDR3 region: CASSYSTDTGELFF. The DNA for the CDR3 is TGTGCCAGCAGTTACTCGACGGATACCGGGGAGCTGTTTTTT.

The V and J genes are TRBV28 and TRBJ2-1; no clear D gene. The CDR3 is made up of 16 amino acids. The ends were cut back, 5 bases at V and 0 bases at J, with 14 bases in the middle. Germline lookup yields CDR1 MDHEN and CDR2 SYDVKM. CDR3 region: CASSPYTPLSYNEQFF. The CDR3 DNA reads as TGTGCCAGCAGTCCATATACCCCCCTCTCCTACAATGAGCAGTTCTTC.

V gene TRBV6-4 combines with J gene TRBJ1-5; D call uncertain. The CDR3 length is 14 residues. Germline V gene lookup returns CDR1 MRHNA and CDR2 SNTAGT. Trimming took 0 bases from V and 8 from J, leaving 11 bases between them. CDR3 region: CASSDSEGSKPQHF. In nucleotides, the CDR3 is TGTGCCAGCAGTGACTCGGAAGGGAGTAAGCCCCAGCATTTT.

Remarks on this clone: At one boundary the junction diverges from the germline segment, which might be a read error. The V gene is TRBV20-1, the J gene TRBJ1-2; possible D gene TRBD1, 6 bases. CDR1 and CDR2 (germline): DFQATT, SNEGSKA (reference sequence). The CDR3 runs to 11 residues. This chain's CDR3 is CSATDGQTVSF. The CDR3 DNA sequence: TGCAGTGCTACCGATGGACAGACGGTCTCCTTC.

The V call is TRBV18, the J call TRBJ2-7; possibly TRBD2 for D (5 bases). The CDR3 totals 14 residues. Germline V gene data show CDR1 as KGHSH and CDR2 as LQKENI. V gave up 0 bases and J gave up 4 bases, with 10 bases separating them. CDR3 amino acids: CASSPPRGAYEQYF. The CDR3 coding sequence is TGTGCCAGCTCACCACCCCGGGGTGCGTACGAGCAGTACTTC.